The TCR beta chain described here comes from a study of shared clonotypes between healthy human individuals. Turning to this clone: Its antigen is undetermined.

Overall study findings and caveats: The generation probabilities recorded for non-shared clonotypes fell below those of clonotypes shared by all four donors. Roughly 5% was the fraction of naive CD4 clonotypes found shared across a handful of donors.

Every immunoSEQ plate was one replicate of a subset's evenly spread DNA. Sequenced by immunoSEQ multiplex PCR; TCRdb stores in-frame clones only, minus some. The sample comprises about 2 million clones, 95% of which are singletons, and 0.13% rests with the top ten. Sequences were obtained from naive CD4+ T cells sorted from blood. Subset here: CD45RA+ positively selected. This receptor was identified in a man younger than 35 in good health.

This chain's CDR3 is CAWSVLGKNTGELFF. The CDR3 bases are TGTGCCTGGAGTGTACTGGGGAAAAACACCGGGGAGCTGTTTTTT. The chain couples TRBV30 to TRBJ2-2; unclear D gene. V was cut by 0 bases and J by 2 bases, with 10 bases left in between. Per the germline V gene, CDR1 is GTSNPN and CDR2 is SVGIG (reference sequence). This CDR3 comprises 15 residues.